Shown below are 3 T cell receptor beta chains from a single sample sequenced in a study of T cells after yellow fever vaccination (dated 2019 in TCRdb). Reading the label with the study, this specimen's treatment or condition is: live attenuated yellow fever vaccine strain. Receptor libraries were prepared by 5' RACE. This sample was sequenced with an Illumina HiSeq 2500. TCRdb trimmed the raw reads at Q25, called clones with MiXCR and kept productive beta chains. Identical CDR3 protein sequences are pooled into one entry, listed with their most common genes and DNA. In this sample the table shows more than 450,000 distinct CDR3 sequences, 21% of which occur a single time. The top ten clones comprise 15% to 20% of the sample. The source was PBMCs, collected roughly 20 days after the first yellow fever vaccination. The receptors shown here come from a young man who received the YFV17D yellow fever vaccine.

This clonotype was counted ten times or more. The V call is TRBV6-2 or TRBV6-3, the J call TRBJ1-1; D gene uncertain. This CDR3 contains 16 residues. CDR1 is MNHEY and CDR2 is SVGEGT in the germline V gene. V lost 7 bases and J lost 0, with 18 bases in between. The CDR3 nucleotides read TGTGCCAGCACCCGAGGAGGGTCAGGAATGAACACTGAAGCTTTCTTT. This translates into CASTRGGSGMNTEAFF.

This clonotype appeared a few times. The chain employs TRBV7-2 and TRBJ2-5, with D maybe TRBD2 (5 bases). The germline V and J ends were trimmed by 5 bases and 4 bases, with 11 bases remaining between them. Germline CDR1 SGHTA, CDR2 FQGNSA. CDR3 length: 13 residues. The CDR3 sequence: CASSLTAGETQYF. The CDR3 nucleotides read TGTGCCAGCAGCCTTACTGCGGGAGAGACCCAGTACTTC.

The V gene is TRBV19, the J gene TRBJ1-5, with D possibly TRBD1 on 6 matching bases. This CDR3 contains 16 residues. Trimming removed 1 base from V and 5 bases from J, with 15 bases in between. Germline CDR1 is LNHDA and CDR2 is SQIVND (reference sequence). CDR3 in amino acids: CASSIAGSQGHQPQHF. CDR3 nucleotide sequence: TGTGCCAGTAGTATAGCCGGATCTCAGGGGCATCAGCCCCAGCATTTT.